These T cell receptor beta chains were read from a single sample in a study of blood T cell repertoires in COVID-19. Profiling relied on immunoSEQ multiplex PCR, and the TCRdb table lists in-frame clones only, not all of them. The table has under 400,000 clones, roughly 86% seen once. Sample: peripheral blood. Receptor source: a woman aged 25 to 39 with COVID-19, enrolled during active disease. Both conserved end residues are part of each CDR3. D genes are given only for firm matches. Clone size, where shown, is once, few, many, or a class for clones that have expanded.

D: -
V: TRBV5-4
J: TRBJ2-1
size: -
CDR3: CASSLVGQTFSEQFF
DNA: TGTGCCAGCAGCTTGGTTGGACAAACGTTTAGTGAGCAGTTCTTC

D: -
V: TRBV19
J: TRBJ2-6
size: -
CDR3: CASRWFPGVASGANVLTF
DNA: TGTGCCAGTAGATGGTTTCCGGGGGTAGCCTCTGGGGCCAACGTCCTGACTTTC

D: TRBD1
V: TRBV5-1
J: TRBJ2-1
size: -
CDR3: CASVPGTGAYNEQFF
DNA: TGCGCCAGCGTACCCGGGACAGGGGCCTACAATGAGCAGTTCTTC

D: -
V: TRBV5-1
J: TRBJ1-4
size: -
CDR3: CASSLGGDGEKLFF
DNA: TGCGCCAGCAGCTTGGGGGGAGACGGTGAAAAACTGTTTTTT

D: -
V: TRBV7-3
J: TRBJ2-3
size: -
CDR3: CASSLTGRSTDTQYF
DNA: TGTGCCAGCAGCTTAACGGGGCGGAGCACAGATACGCAGTATTTT

D: -
V: TRBV11-3
J: TRBJ2-2
size: -
CDR3: CASSFSGTNTGELFF
DNA: TGTGCCAGCAGCTTCAGCGGTACGAACACCGGGGAGCTGTTTTTT

D: TRBD1
V: TRBV19
J: TRBJ2-1
size: -
CDR3: CASSRDRTSSYNEQFF
DNA: TGTGCCAGTAGTAGGGACAGGACGAGCTCCTACAATGAGCAGTTCTTC

D: TRBD1
V: TRBV28
J: TRBJ1-4
size: -
CDR3: CASNRQGPEKLFF
DNA: TGTGCCAGCAACAGACAGGGGCCTGAAAAACTGTTTTTT

D: TRBD2
V: TRBV6-5
J: TRBJ2-1
size: -
CDR3: CASHSGRAYNEQFF
DNA: TGTGCCAGCCATAGCGGGAGAGCGTACAATGAGCAGTTCTTC

D: -
V: TRBV2
J: TRBJ1-4
size: -
CDR3: CASSLRGRGREKLFF
DNA: TGTGCCAGCAGTTTAAGGGGAAGGGGCCGGGAAAAACTGTTTTTT

D: -
V: TRBV12-3/TRBV12-4
J: TRBJ1-5
size: -
CDR3: CASSAGEQGPQHF
DNA: TGTGCCAGCAGCGCAGGGGAACAGGGGCCCCAGCATTTT

D: TRBD2
V: TRBV19
J: TRBJ2-3
size: -
CDR3: CASSIRPLAGGPDTQYF
DNA: TGTGCCAGTAGTATACGCCCACTAGCGGGAGGCCCAGATACGCAGTATTTT

D: -
V: TRBV28
J: TRBJ1-6
size: -
CDR3: CASSLAGRVFHSPLHF
DNA: TGTGCCAGCAGTTTAGCTGGCAGGGTCTTTCATTCACCCCTCCACTTT

D: TRBD2
V: TRBV30
J: TRBJ2-5
size: -
CDR3: CAWTREAGGRKTQYF
DNA: TGTGCCTGGACCAGAGAGGCGGGAGGTAGGAAGACCCAGTACTTC

D: TRBD2
V: TRBV11-3
J: TRBJ2-1
size: once
CDR3: CASSLDPVRGGNEQFF
DNA: TGTGCCAGCAGCTTAGATCCAGTTAGGGGAGGGAATGAGCAGTTCTTC

D: -
V: TRBV2
J: TRBJ2-7
size: -
CDR3: CASSDYINYEQYF
DNA: TGTGCCAGCAGTGATTACATAAACTACGAGCAGTACTTC

D: -
V: TRBV28
J: TRBJ2-3
size: -
CDR3: CATAGISDTQYF
DNA: TGTGCCACGGCGGGAATTTCAGATACGCAGTATTTT

D: TRBD2
V: TRBV4-2
J: TRBJ2-6
size: -
CDR3: CASSQASGSGANVLTF
DNA: TGTGCCAGCAGCCAAGCTAGCGGCTCTGGGGCCAACGTCCTGACTTTC

D: -
V: TRBV3-1/TRBV3-2
J: TRBJ2-5
size: -
CDR3: CASSQELLETQYF
DNA: TGTGCCAGCAGCCAAGAACTCCTGGAGACCCAGTACTTC

D: -
V: TRBV2
J: TRBJ2-2
size: once
CDR3: CASSHRTYPGIVGELFF
DNA: TGTGCCAGCAGTCATCGAACATATCCCGGGATCGTCGGGGAGCTGTTTTTT

D: TRBD1
V: TRBV30
J: TRBJ1-5
size: few
CDR3: CAWSVGQRNQPQHF
DNA: TGTGCCTGGAGTGTGGGACAGCGCAATCAGCCCCAGCATTTT

D: -
V: TRBV4-1
J: TRBJ2-3
size: -
CDR3: CASSFTSPDGTQYF
DNA: TGCGCCAGCAGCTTTACTAGCCCAGATGGTACGCAGTATTTT

D: TRBD2
V: TRBV30
J: TRBJ2-1
size: -
CDR3: CAWSSVAGGEQFF
DNA: TGTGCCTGGAGTAGTGTAGCGGGAGGTGAGCAGTTCTTC

D: -
V: TRBV5-1
J: TRBJ1-2
size: once
CDR3: CASRRPGISGYTF
DNA: TGCGCCAGCCGCCGACCAGGGATTTCTGGCTACACCTTC

D: -
V: TRBV6-6
J: TRBJ1-1
size: -
CDR3: CASSWGPEAFF
DNA: TGTGCCAGCAGTTGGGGCCCTGAAGCTTTCTTT

D: TRBD1
V: TRBV6-6
J: TRBJ1-3
size: -
CDR3: CASSPIPAGTGISGNTIYF
DNA: TGTGCCAGCAGTCCTATCCCGGCCGGGACAGGGATCTCTGGAAACACCATATATTTT

D: TRBD1
V: TRBV19
J: TRBJ1-5
size: few
CDR3: CASSNQGAGQPQHF
DNA: TGTGCCAGTAGTAACCAGGGGGCAGGGCAGCCCCAGCATTTT

D: -
V: TRBV5-1
J: TRBJ1-1
size: -
CDR3: CASSPRGVNTEAFF
DNA: TGCGCCAGCAGCCCCCGGGGGGTGAACACTGAAGCTTTCTTT

D: TRBD2
V: TRBV14
J: TRBJ2-3
size: many
CDR3: CASSPGGAKHTQYF
DNA: TGTGCCAGCAGCCCGGGGGGGGCGAAGCATACGCAGTATTTT

D: TRBD2
V: TRBV19
J: TRBJ2-7
size: -
CDR3: CASSILGLTYEQYF
DNA: TGTGCCAGTAGTATCCTGGGACTAACCTACGAGCAGTACTTC

D: TRBD1
V: TRBV7-8
J: TRBJ2-7
size: -
CDR3: CASSSIGQGPYEQYF
DNA: TGTGCCAGCAGCTCGATAGGACAGGGACCCTACGAGCAGTACTTC

D: TRBD2
V: TRBV2
J: TRBJ2-5
size: -
CDR3: CASSEASLAGETQYF
DNA: TGTGCCAGCAGTGAAGCGAGTCTAGCGGGAGAGACCCAGTACTTC

D: -
V: TRBV4-1
J: TRBJ2-3
size: -
CDR3: CASSQDTGTSTDTQYF
DNA: TGCGCCAGCAGCCAAGATACCGGGACTAGCACAGATACGCAGTATTTT

D: TRBD1
V: TRBV6-5
J: TRBJ1-2
size: -
CDR3: CASSRTGGAYGYTF
DNA: TGTGCCAGCAGCCGGACAGGGGGCGCCTATGGCTACACCTTC

D: TRBD2
V: TRBV11-2
J: TRBJ2-4
size: -
CDR3: CASSLVLAGNIQYF
DNA: TGTGCCAGCAGCTTAGTGCTAGCGGGGAACATTCAGTACTTC